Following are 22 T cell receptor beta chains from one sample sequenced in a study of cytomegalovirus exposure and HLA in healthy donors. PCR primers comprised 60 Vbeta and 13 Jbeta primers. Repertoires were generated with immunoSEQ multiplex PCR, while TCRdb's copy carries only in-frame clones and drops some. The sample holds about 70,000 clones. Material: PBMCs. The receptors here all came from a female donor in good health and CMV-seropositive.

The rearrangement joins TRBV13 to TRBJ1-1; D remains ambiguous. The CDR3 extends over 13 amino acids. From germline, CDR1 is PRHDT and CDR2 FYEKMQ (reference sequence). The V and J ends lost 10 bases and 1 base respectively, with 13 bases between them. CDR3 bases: TGTGCCACCGCCCGGCAGGAGAACACTGAAGCTTTCTTT. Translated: CATARQENTEAFF. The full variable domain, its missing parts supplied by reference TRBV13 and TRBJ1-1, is AAGVIQSPRHLIKEKRETATLKCYPIPRHDTVYWYQQGPGQDPQFLISFYEKMQSDKGSIPDRFSAQQFSDYHSELNMSSLELGDSALYFCATARQENTEAFFGQGTRLTVV.

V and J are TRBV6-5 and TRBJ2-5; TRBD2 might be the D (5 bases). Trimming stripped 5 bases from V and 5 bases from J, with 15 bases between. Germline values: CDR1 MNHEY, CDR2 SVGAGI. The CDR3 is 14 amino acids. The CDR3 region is CASSPRTGGETQYF. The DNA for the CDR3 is TGTGCCAGCAGTCCCCGGACGGGCGGGGAGACCCAGTACTTC.

The chain's CDR3 is CASSEKGQVKQYF. CDR3 nucleotide sequence: TGTGCCAGCAGTGAAAAAGGACAGGTCAAGCAGTATTTT. The chain is built from TRBV25-1 and TRBJ2-3; 7 positions match TRBD1. The germline V gene encodes CDR1 MGHDK and CDR2 SYGVNS. The CDR3 totals 13 residues. With V trimmed by 2 bases and J by 11 bases, 7 bases remained unmatched.

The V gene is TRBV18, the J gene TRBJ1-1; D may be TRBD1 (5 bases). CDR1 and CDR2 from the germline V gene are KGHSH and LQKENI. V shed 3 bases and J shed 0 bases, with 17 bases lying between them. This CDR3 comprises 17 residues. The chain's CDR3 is CASSPLLTDSMNTEAFF. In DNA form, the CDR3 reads TGTGCCAGCTCACCTCTTCTGACAGATAGTATGAACACTGAAGCTTTCTTT.

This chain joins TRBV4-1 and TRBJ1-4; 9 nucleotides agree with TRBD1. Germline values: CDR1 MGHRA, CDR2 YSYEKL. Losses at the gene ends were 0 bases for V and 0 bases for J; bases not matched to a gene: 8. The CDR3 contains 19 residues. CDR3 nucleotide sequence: TGCGCCAGCAGCCAAGATCATACAGGGGGCGATGCAACTAATGAAAAACTGTTTTTT. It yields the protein CASSQDHTGGDATNEKLFF.

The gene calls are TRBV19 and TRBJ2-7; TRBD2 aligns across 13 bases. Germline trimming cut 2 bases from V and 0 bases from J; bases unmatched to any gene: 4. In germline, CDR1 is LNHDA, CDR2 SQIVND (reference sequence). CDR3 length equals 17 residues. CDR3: CASSIRTSGSDSYEQYF. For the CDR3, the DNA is TGTGCCAGTAGTATAAGGACTAGCGGGAGCGACTCCTACGAGCAGTACTTC. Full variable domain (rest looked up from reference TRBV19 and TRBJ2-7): DGGITQSPKYLFRKEGQNVTLSCEQNLNHDAMYWYRQDPGQGLRLIYYSQIVNDFQKGDIAEGYSVSREKKESFPLTVTSAQKNPTAFYLCASSIRTSGSDSYEQYFGPGTRLTVT.

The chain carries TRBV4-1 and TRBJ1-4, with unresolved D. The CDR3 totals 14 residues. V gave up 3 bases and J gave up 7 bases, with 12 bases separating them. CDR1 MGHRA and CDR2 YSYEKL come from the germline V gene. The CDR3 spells CASSHWSPTEKLFF. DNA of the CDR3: TGCGCCAGCAGCCATTGGAGTCCGACTGAAAAACTGTTTTTT.

The CDR3 DNA reads TGTGCCAGCAGTCACAGGGAGAACACTGAAGCTTTCTTT. Translated, it gives CASSHRENTEAFF. The chain uses TRBV27 and TRBJ1-1; perhaps TRBD1 as D (6 bases). V lost 5 bases and J 1 base, leaving 8 bases between the germline ends. The CDR3 is made up of 13 amino acids. Germline V gene data show CDR1 as MNHEY and CDR2 as SMNVEV (reference sequence).

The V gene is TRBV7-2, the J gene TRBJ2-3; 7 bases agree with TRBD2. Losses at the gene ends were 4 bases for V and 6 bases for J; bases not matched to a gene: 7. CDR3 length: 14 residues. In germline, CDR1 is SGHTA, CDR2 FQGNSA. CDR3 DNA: TGTGCCAGCAGCTCTTTGGCGGGAGTGGATACGCAGTATTTT. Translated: CASSSLAGVDTQYF. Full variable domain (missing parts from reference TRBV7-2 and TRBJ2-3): GAGVSQSPSNKVTEKGKDVELRCDPISGHTALYWYRQSLGQGLEFLIYFQGNSAPDKSGLPSDRFSAERTGGSVSTLTIQRTQQEDSAVYLCASSSLAGVDTQYFGPGTRLTVL.

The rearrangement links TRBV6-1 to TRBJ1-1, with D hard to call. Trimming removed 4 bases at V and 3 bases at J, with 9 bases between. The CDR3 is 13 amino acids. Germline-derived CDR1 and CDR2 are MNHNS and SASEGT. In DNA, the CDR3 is TGTGCCAGCAGTGTAGGAGGGCACACTGAAGCTTTCTTT. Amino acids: CASSVGGHTEAFF.

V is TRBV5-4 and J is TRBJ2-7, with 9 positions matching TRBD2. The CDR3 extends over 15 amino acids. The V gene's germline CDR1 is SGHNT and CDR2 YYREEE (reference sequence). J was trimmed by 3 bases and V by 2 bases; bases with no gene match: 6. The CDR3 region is CASSLKREEVYEQYF. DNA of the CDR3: TGTGCCAGCAGCTTAAAGCGGGAGGAGGTCTACGAGCAGTACTTC.

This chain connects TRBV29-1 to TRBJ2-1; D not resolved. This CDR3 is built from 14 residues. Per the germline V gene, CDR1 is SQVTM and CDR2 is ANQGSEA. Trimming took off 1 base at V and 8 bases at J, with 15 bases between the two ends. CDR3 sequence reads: CSVEVGSSADEQFF. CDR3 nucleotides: TGCAGCGTTGAAGTTGGATCGAGCGCCGATGAGCAGTTCTTC.

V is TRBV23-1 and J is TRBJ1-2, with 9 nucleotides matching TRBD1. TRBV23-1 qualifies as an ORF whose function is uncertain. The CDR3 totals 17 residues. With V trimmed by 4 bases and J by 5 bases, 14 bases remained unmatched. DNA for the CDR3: TGCGCCAGCAGTCCTCCTAATCGAGGGACAGGGACATATGGCTACACCTTC. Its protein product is CASSPPNRGTGTYGYTF.

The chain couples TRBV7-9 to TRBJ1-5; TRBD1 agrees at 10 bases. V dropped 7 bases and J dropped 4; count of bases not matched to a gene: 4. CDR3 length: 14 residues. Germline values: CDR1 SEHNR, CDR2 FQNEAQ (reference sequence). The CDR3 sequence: CASKRTGGNQPQHF. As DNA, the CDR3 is TGTGCCAGCAAAAGGACAGGGGGGAATCAGCCCCAGCATTTT.

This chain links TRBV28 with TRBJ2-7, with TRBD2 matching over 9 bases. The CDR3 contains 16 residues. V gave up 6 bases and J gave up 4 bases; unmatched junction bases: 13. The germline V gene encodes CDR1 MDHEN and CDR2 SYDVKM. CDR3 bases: TGTGCCAGCAGAACCCCCGTGGGACTAGCTGGTTACGAGCAGTACTTC. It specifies CASRTPVGLAGYEQYF. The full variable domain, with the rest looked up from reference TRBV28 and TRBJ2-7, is DVKVTQSSRYLVKRTGEKVFLECVQDMDHENMFWYRQDPGLGLRLIYFSYDVKMKEKGDIPEGYSVSREKKERFSLILESASTNQTSMYLCASRTPVGLAGYEQYFGPGTRLTVT.

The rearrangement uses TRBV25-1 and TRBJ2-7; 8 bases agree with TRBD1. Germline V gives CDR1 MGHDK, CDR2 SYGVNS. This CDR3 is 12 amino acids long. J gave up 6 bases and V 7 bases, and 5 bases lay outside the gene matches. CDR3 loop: CASKGQEGEQYF. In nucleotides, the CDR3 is TGTGCCAGCAAGGGACAGGAAGGCGAGCAGTACTTC.

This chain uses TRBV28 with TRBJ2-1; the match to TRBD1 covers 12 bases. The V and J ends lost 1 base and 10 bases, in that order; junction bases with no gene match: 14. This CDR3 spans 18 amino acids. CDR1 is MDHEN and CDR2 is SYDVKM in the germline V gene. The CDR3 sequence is CASSLSTGTGGTLGEQFF. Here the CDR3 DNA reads TGTGCCAGCAGTTTATCGACCGGGACAGGGGGCACCTTGGGGGAGCAGTTCTTC. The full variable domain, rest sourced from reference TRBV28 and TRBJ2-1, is DVKVTQSSRYLVKRTGEKVFLECVQDMDHENMFWYRQDPGLGLRLIYFSYDVKMKEKGDIPEGYSVSREKKERFSLILESASTNQTSMYLCASSLSTGTGGTLGEQFFGPGTRLTVL.

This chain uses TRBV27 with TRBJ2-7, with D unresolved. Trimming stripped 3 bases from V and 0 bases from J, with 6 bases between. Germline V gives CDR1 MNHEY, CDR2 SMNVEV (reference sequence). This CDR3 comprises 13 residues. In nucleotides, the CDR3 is TGTGCCAGCAGTTTTAGTTTCTCCTACGAGCAGTACTTC. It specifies CASSFSFSYEQYF.

Written as DNA, the CDR3 is TGCGCCAGCAAAGGGACACCAGGTGGTAATGAGCAGTTCTTC. It specifies CASKGTPGGNEQFF. The chain joins TRBV5-1 to TRBJ2-1; D is perhaps TRBD1 (6 bases). Per the germline V gene, CDR1 is SGHRS and CDR2 is YFSETQ. This CDR3 comprises 14 residues. V was trimmed by 6 bases and J by 7 bases, leaving 17 bases between them.

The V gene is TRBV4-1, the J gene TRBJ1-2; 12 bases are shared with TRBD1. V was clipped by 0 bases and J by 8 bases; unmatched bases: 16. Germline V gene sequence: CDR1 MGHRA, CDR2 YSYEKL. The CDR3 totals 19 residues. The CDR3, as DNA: TGCGCCAGCAGCCAAGATGTGGGGACAGGGGGCTCCTTGACCCGCGGCTACACCTTC. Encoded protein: CASSQDVGTGGSLTRGYTF.

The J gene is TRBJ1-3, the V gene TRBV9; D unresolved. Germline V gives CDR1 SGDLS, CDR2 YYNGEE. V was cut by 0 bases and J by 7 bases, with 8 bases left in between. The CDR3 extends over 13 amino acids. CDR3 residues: CASSVGHKNTIYF. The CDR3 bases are TGTGCCAGCAGCGTAGGACACAAGAACACCATATATTTT.

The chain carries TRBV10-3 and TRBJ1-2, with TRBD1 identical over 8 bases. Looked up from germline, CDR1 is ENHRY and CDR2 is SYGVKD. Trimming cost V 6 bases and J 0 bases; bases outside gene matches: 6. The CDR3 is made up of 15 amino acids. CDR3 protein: CAISEDRAPNYGYTF. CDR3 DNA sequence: TGTGCCATCAGCGAGGACAGGGCTCCTAACTATGGCTACACCTTC.